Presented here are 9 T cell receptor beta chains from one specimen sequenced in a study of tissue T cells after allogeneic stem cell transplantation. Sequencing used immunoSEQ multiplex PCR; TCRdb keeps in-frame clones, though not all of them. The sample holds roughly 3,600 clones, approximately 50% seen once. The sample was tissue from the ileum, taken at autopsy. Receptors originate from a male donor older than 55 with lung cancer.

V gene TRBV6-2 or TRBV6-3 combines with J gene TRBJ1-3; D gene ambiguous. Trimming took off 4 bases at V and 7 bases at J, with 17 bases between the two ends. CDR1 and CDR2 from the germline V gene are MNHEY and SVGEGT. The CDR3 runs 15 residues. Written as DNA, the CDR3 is TGTGCCAGCAGTTCCACACCGAACCCTACGAACACCATATATTTT. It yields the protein CASSSTPNPTNTIYF.

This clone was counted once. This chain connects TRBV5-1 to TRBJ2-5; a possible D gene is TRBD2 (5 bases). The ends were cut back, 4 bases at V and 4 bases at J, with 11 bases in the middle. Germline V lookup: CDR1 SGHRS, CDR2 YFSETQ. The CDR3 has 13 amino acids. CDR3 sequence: CASSPGVLETQYF. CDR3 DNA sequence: TGCGCCAGCAGCCCCGGGGTTCTAGAGACCCAGTACTTC. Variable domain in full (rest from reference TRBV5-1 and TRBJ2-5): KAGVTQTPRYLIKTRGQQVTLSCSPISGHRSVSWYQQTPGQGLQFLFEYFSETQRNKGNFPGRFSGRQFSNSRSEMNVSTLELGDSALYLCASSPGVLETQYFGPGTRLLVL.

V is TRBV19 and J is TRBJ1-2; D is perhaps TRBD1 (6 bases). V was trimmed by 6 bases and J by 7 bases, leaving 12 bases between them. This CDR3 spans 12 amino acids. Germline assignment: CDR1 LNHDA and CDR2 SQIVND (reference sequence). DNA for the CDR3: TGTGCCAGTAGAACAGGGCTCGGTGGCTACACCTTC. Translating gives CASRTGLGGYTF.

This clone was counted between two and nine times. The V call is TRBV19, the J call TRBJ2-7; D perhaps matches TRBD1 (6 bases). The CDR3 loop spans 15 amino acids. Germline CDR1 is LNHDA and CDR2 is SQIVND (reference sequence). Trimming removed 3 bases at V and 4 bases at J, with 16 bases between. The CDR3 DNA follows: TGTGCCAGTAGTATTCGTAGGGACAAGGCATACGAGCAGTACTTC. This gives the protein CASSIRRDKAYEQYF.

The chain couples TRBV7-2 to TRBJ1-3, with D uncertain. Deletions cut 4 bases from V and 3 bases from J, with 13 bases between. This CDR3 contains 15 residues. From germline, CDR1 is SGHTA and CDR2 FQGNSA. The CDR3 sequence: CASSSMGRVGNTIYF. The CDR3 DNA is TGTGCCAGCAGCTCCATGGGTAGGGTTGGAAACACCATATATTTT.

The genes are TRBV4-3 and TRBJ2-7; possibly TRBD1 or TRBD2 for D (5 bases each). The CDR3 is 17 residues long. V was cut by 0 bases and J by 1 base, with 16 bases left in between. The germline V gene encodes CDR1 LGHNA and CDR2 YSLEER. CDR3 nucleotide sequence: TGCGCCAGCAGCCAAGATTTCACGGGACGGACATCCTACGAGCAGTACTTC. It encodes CASSQDFTGRTSYEQYF.

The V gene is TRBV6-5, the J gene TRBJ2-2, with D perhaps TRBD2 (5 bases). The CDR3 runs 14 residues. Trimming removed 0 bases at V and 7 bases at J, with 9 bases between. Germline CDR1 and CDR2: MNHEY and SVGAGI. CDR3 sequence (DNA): TGTGCCAGCAGTTACTCGAGAGGAGGCGGGGAGCTGTTTTTT. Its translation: CASSYSRGGGELFF.

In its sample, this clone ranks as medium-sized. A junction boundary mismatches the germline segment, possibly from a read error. CDR3 region: CASNLYREPQTQYF. Here the CDR3 DNA reads TGTGCCAGCAACTTATACAGGGAACCACAGACCCAGTACTTC. V and J are TRBV7-8 and TRBJ2-5, with TRBD1 as a possible D gene (6 bases). This CDR3 region has 14 residues. Looked up from germline, CDR1 is SGHVS and CDR2 is FQNEAQ.

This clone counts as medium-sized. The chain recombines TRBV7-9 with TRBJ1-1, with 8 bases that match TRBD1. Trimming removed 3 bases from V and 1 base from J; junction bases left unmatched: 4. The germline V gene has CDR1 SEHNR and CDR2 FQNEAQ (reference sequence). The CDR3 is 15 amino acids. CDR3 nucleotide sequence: TGTGCCAGCAGCTTCGACAGGGGCTGGAACACTGAAGCTTTCTTT. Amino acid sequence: CASSFDRGWNTEAFF.